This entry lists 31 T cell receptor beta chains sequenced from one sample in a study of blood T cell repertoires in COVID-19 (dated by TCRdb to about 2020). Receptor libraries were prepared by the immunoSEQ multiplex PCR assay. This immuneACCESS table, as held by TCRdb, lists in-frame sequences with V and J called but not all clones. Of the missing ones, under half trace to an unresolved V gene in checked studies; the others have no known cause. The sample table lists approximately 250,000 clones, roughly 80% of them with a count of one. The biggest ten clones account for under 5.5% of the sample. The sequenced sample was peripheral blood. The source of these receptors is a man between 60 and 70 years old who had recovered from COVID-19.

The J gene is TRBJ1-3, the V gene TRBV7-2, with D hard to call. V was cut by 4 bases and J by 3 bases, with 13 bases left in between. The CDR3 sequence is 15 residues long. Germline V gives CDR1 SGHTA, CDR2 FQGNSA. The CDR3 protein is CASSSDPGYGNTIYF. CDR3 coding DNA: TGTGCCAGCAGCTCAGACCCCGGGTATGGAAACACCATATATTTT.

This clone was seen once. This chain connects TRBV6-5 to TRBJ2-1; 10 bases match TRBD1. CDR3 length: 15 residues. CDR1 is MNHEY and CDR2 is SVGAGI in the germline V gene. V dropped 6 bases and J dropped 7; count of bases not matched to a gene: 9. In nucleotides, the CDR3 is TGTGCCAGCAGCCATGACAGGGGGCAAAGAAATGAGCAGTTCTTC. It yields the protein CASSHDRGQRNEQFF.

CDR3 in amino acids: CASSLNPGGGYGYTF. CDR3 sequence (DNA): TGTGCCAGCAGCTTAAACCCAGGGGGCGGCTATGGCTACACCTTC. The V gene is TRBV11-2, the J gene TRBJ1-2; 8 bases are a match to TRBD1. CDR1 and CDR2 from the germline V gene are SGHAT and FQNNGV. J gave up 4 bases and V 2 bases, and 6 bases lay outside the gene matches. The CDR3 sequence is 15 residues long.

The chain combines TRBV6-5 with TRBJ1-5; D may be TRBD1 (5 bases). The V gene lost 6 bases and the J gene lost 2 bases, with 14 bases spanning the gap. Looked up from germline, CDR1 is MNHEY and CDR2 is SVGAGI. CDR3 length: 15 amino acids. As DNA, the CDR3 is TGTGCCAGCAGCCTGGGGAGGGGTGGCAATCAGCCCCAGCATTTT. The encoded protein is CASSLGRGGNQPQHF.

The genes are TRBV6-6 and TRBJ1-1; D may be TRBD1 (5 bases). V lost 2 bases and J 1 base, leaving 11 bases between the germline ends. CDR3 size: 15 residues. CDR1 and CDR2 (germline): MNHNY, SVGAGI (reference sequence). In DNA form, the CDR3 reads TGTGCCAGCAGTTACGTCGGCAGGGCGAACACTGAAGCTTTCTTT. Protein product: CASSYVGRANTEAFF.

The CDR3 is CASSQAVGSSYNSPLHF. The CDR3 DNA follows: TGTGCCAGCAGCCAAGCTGTGGGGAGCTCCTATAATTCACCCCTCCACTTT. The rearrangement links TRBV3-1 (or the pseudogene TRBV3-2) to TRBJ1-6; no reliable D call. The CDR3 sequence is 17 residues long. Trimming left V 1 base short and J 0 bases short, with 10 bases between. CDR1 LGHDT and CDR2 YNNKEL come from the germline V gene (reference sequence).

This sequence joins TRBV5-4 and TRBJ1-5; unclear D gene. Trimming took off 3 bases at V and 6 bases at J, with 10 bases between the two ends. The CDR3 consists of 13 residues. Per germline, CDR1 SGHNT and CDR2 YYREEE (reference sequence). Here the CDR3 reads CASSSTPGQPQHF. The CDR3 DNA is TGTGCCAGCAGCTCGACACCTGGTCAGCCCCAGCATTTT.

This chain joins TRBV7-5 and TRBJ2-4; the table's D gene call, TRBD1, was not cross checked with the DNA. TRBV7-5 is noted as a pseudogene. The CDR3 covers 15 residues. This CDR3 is CVRSLKVDRGDPQYF. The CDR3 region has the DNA TGTGTCAGAAGCCTGAAGGTCGACAGGGGAGATCCTCAGTACTTC.

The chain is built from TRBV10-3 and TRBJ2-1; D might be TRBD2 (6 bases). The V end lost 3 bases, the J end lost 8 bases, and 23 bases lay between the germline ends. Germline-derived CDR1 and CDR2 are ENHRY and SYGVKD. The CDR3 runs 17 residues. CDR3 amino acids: CAISDRRRGASLDEQFF. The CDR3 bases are TGTGCCATCAGTGATCGGAGGCGGGGAGCGTCTTTGGATGAGCAGTTCTTC.

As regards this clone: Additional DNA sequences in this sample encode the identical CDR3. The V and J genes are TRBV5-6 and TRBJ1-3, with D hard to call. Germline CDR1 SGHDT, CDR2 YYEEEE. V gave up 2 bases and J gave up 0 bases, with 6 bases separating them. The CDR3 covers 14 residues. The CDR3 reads CASSLRGSGNTIYF. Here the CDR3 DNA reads TGTGCCAGCAGCTTACGAGGCTCTGGAAACACCATATATTTT.

The CDR3 loop is CSVELDRGSFPGELFF. The CDR3 DNA is TGCAGCGTTGAACTCGACAGGGGGAGTTTTCCCGGGGAGCTGTTTTTT. The chain combines TRBV29-1 with TRBJ2-2, with 9 positions matching TRBD1. CDR1 is SQVTM, CDR2 ANQGSEA, per germline. The J segment lost 6 bases and the V segment lost 2 bases, leaving 10 bases of the junction unmatched. The CDR3 length is 16 residues.

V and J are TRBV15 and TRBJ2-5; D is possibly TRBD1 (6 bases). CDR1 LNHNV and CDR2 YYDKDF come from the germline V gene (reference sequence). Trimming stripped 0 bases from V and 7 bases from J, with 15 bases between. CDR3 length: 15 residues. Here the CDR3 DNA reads TGTGCCACCAGCAGAGATAATGTGGGGGCCGGGACCCAGTACTTC. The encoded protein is CATSRDNVGAGTQYF.

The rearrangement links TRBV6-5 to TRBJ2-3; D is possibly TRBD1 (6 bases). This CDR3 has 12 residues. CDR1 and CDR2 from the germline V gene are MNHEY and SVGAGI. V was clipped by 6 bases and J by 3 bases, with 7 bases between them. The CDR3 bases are TGTGCCAGCAGGGACAGTACAGATACGCAGTATTTT. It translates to CASRDSTDTQYF.

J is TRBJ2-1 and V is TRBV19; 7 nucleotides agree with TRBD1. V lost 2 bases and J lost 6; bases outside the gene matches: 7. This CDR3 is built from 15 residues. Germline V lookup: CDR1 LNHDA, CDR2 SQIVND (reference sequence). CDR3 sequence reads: CASSIRDRVFNEQFF. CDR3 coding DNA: TGTGCCAGTAGTATACGCGACAGGGTCTTCAATGAGCAGTTCTTC.

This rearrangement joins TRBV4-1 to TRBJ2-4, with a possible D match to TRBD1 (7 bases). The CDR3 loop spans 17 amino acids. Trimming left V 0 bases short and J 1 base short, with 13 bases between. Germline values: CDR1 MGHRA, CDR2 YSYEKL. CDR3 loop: CASSQDSAGGAKNIQYF. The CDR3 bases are TGCGCCAGCAGCCAAGATTCGGCAGGGGGGGCCAAAAACATTCAGTACTTC.

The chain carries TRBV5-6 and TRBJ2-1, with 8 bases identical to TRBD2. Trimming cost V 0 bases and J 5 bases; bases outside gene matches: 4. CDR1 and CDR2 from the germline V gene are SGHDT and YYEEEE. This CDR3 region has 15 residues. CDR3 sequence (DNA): TGTGCCAGCAGCTTGGCGGGAGGGCCTGACAATGAGCAGTTCTTC. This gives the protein CASSLAGGPDNEQFF. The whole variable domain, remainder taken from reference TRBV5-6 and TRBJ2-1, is DAGVTQSPTHLIKTRGQQVTLRCSPKSGHDTVSWYQQALGQGPQFIFQYYEEEERQRGNFPDRFSGHQFPNYSSELNVNALLLGDSALYLCASSLAGGPDNEQFFGPGTRLTVL.

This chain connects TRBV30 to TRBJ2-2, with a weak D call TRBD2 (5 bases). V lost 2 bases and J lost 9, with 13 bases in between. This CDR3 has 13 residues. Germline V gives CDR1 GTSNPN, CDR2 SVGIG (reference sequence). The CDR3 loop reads CAWSRASLRELFF. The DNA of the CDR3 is TGTGCCTGGAGTCGGGCTAGCCTGAGGGAGCTGTTTTTT. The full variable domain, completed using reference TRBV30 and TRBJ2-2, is SQTIHQWPATLVQPVGSPLSLECTVEGTSNPNLYWYRQAAGRGLQLLFYSVGIGQISSEVPQNLSASRPQDRQFILSSKKLLLSDSGFYLCAWSRASLRELFFGEGSRLTVL.

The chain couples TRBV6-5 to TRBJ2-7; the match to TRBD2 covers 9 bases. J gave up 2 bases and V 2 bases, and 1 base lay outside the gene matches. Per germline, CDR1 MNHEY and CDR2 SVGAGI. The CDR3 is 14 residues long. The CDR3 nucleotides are TGTGCCAGCAGTTACCTAGCGGGAACCTACGAGCAGTACTTC. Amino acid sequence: CASSYLAGTYEQYF.

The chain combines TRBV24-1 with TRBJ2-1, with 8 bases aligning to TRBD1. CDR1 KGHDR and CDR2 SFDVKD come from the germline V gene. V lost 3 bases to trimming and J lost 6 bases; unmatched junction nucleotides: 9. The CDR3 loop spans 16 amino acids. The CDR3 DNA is TGTGCCACCAGTGATCAGACAGGGGATGTTGGCAATGAGCAGTTCTTC. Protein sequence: CATSDQTGDVGNEQFF.

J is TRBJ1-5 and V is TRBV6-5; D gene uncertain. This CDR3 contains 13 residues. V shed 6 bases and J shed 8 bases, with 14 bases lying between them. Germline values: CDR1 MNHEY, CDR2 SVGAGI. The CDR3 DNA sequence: TGTGCCAGCAGCCAAGACGTCGGGAAGCCCCAGCATTTT. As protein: CASSQDVGKPQHF.

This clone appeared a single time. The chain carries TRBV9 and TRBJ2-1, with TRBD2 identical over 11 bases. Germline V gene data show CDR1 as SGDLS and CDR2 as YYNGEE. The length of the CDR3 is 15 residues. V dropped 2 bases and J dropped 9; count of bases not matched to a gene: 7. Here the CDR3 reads CASSVSGRAGAEQFF. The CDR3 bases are TGTGCCAGCAGCGTTAGCGGGAGGGCCGGGGCTGAGCAGTTCTTC.

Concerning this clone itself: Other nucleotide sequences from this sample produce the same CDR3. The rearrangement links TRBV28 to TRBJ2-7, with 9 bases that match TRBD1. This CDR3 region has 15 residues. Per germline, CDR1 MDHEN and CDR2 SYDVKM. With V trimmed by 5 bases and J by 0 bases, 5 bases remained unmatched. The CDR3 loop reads CASSPETGGSYEQYF. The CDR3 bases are TGTGCCAGCAGTCCAGAGACAGGGGGCTCCTACGAGCAGTACTTC. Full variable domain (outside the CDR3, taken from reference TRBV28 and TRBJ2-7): DVKVTQSSRYLVKRTGEKVFLECVQDMDHENMFWYRQDPGLGLRLIYFSYDVKMKEKGDIPEGYSVSREKKERFSLILESASTNQTSMYLCASSPETGGSYEQYFGPGTRLTVT.

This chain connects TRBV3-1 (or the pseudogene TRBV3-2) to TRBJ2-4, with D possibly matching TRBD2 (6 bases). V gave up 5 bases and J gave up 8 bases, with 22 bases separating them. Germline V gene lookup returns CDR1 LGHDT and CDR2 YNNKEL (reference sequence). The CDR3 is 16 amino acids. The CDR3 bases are TGTGCCAGCAGCGGGGGGTCGGGTCCCAAGGGGCACATTCAGTACTTC. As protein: CASSGGSGPKGHIQYF.

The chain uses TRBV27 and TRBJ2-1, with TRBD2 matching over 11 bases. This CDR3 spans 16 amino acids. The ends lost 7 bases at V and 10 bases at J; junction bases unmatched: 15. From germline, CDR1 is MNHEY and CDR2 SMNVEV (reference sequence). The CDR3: CASTPPGTSGWGEQFF. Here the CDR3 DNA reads TGTGCCAGCACCCCCCCCGGGACTAGCGGTTGGGGGGAGCAGTTCTTC.

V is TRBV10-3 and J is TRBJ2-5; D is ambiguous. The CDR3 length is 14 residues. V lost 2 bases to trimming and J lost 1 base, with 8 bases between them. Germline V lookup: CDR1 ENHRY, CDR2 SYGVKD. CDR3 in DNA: TGTGCCATCAGTGAGGGCTTTCTCCAAGAGACCCAGTACTTC. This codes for CAISEGFLQETQYF.

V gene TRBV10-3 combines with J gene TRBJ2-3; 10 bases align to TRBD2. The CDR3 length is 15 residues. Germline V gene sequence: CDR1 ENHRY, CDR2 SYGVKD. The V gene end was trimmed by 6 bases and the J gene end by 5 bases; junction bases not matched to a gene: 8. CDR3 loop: CAISEAGGRVDTQYF. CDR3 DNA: TGTGCCATCAGCGAAGCGGGAGGGCGGGTAGATACGCAGTATTTT.

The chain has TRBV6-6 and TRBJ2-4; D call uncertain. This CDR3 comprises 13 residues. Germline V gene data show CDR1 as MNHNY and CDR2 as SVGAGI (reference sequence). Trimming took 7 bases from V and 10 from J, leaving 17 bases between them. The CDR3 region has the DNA TGTGCCAGCACCCAAACTCAGGCAGGAATTCAGTACTTC. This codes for CASTQTQAGIQYF.

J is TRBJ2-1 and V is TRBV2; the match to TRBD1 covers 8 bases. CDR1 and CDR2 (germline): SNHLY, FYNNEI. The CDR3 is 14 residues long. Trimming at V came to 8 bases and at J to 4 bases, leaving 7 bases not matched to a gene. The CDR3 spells CASYPDRVYNEQFF. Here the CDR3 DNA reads TGTGCCAGCTACCCGGACAGGGTTTACAATGAGCAGTTCTTC.

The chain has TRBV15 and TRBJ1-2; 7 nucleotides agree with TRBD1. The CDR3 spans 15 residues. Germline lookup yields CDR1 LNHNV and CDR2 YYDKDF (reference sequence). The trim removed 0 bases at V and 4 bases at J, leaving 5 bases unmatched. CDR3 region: CATSRDNRGSYGYTF. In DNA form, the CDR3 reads TGTGCCACCAGCAGAGATAACAGGGGATCCTATGGCTACACCTTC. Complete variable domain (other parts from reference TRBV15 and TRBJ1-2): DAMVIQNPRYQVTQFGKPVTLSCSQTLNHNVMYWYQQKSSQAPKLLFHYYDKDFNNEADTPDNFQSRRPNTSFCFLDIRSPGLGDTAMYLCATSRDNRGSYGYTFGSGTRLTVV.

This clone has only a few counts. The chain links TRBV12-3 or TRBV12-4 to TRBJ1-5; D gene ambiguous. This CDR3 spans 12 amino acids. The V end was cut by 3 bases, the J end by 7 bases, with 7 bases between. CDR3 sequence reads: CASSFSLQPQHF. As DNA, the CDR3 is TGTGCCAGCAGTTTCAGTCTCCAGCCCCAGCATTTT.

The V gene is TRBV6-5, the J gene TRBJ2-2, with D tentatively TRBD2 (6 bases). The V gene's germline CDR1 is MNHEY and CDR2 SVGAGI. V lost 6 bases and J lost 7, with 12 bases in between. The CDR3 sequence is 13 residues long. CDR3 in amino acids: CASRMEGYGELFF. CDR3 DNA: TGTGCCAGCAGGATGGAGGGTTACGGGGAGCTGTTTTTT.